Detailed here is one T cell receptor (beta chain). Its antigen is not yet known. The cohort consisted of 650 to 700 healthy bone marrow donors. At the time of sampling, all cohort members were nominally healthy, though unrecorded immune exposures were likely present. The donor tested CMV seronegative and was one of the 352 seronegative cohort members. Each donor provided a peripheral blood sample, and peripheral blood mononuclear cells were used for TCR beta sequencing. The Qiagen DNeasy Blood Extraction Kit was used to extract genomic DNA from the blood cell samples. The record originates from a study of cytomegalovirus exposure and HLA in healthy donors (dated by TCRdb to 2016 to 2017). Study-wide context: An earlier analysis of approximately 600 of the donors reported more than 250 Gb of sequence data and 117 million unique TCR beta sequences from 150 million to 200 million T cells. About 280 gigabases of sequencing data and roughly 81 million unique TCR sequences made up an early release that covered about 640 HLA-typed donors. Of the roughly 400 genotyped donors, approximately 81% were placed in the genetic ancestry cluster associated with self-reported Caucasian donors. The aim of the study was to test whether cataloging public T cell receptors could identify signatures of past pathogen exposure. The study profiled the T cell repertoires of about 720 subjects by immunosequencing and related them to cytomegalovirus serostatus. Along with the approximately 700-subject first cohort, a separate validation cohort of about 110 different subjects was used. To predict cytomegalovirus infection status, the study combined high-throughput TCR immunosequencing, statistical association of individual TCRs with disease status, and machine learning. A later analysis re-examined previously published TCR beta repertoires from around 670 donors and added high-resolution HLA genotyping to investigate patterns of TCR occurrence. Rather than drawing on any new phenotypic data, the later analysis identified candidate immune exposures from TCR beta sequences and the way those sequences occurred across donors. To decide whether each TCR beta V gene segment behaved as functional or pseudogenic, an earlier analysis of fewer than 750 of the donors relied on high-throughput TCR beta sequencing. Donor age, sex, ethnicity and CMV serostatus were compiled together with the repertoire data. Genome-wide SNP genotypes for about 60% of the roughly 670 donors were used in a later genetic analysis, which treated that subset as a discovery cohort. All discovery cohort repertoires had been generated using a single sequencing platform. Both class I and class II loci were covered by HLA typing, at four-digit resolution. The number of typed donors differed by locus: roughly 620-640 for A, B, C, DRB1 and DQB1; 500 to 550 for DQA1; over 600 for DPA1; and about 450 for DPB1. Four or five DR-DQ haplotypes were handled as single units for association and clustering because linkage in the cohort was strong. Across approximately 420 genotyped donors of the cohort, an average of approximately 240,000 unique TCR beta nucleotide sequences per donor were sequenced, and around 20% of those sequences were non-productive.

Preparation of the library involved the immunoSEQ multiplex PCR assay. The multiplex PCR relied on a mix of 60 forward primers for TCR Vbeta segments and 13 reverse primers for TCR Jbeta segments. The CDR3 region of rearranged TCR beta genes was amplified from genomic DNA by a multiplex PCR assay. The Illumina HiSeq System was used to sequence the amplified TCR beta libraries as 87-base-pair reads. The authors processed their data as follows. In a later analysis, tens of millions of unique TCR beta chains were counted across the 500 to 850 repertoires, and around 11 million of these chains were shared by at least two donors. To remove PCR and sequencing errors, raw reads were error-corrected and collapsed into unique sequences using a nearest-neighbor algorithm that merged closely related sequences. To assign V, D and J gene segments, CDR3 sequences were aligned to IMGT reference sequences. Each retained sequence needed at least a six-nucleotide match to both a V gene segment and a J gene segment. Rearrangements were classified as productive when the CDR3 lacked stop codons and remained in frame with V and J, and all other rearrangements were classified as non-productive. CDR3 was defined according to IMGT convention as the region running from the second conserved V-encoded cysteine to the conserved J-encoded phenylalanine. In an earlier analysis of 550 to 650 of the donors, sequences lacking an unambiguous match to a single V gene segment were excluded. An earlier analysis of a few hundred of the donors called V segments functional above 56.7% productive rearrangements and segregating when the between-donor standard deviation exceeded 5%. A statistical classification framework was built to diagnose cytomegalovirus status from the catalog of TCR beta chain sequences. In a later analysis, V and J genes were assigned by comparing TCR nucleotide sequences against IMGT/GENE-DB human TR gene sequences. The TCRdist pipeline was used in a later analysis to assign CDR3 sequences and most-parsimonious VDJ recombination scenarios. In a later analysis, every TCR beta chain was defined by the combination of its CDR3 amino acid sequence and its V-gene family, and reads without a unique V-gene family were dropped. A later analysis removed roughly 590 highly shared, low-generation-probability nucleotide sequences to deal with suspected cross-contamination and a sequencing artifact. In a later analysis, a clonal expansion index for each public chain was calculated from normalized within-repertoire ranks of inferred template counts. Generation probabilities in a later analysis came from a VDJ recombination model fitted to out-of-frame rearrangements, and those results were checked against IGoR. In a later analysis, TCR-TCR, TCR-HLA and TCR-CMV co-occurrence was scored with hypergeometric tests, and a repertoire-size bias correction was applied to TCR pairs. False discovery rates were estimated in a later analysis by permuting HLA or CMV assignments 20 times. In a later analysis, co-occurring TCRs were grouped using DBSCAN, with TCRdist sequence similarity added in when clustering inside HLA-allele-positive subsets. Repertoires with fewer than 30,000 or more than 120,000 public chains were left out of co-occurrence clustering, as were about 5 repertoires with anomalous nucleotide sharing. This immuneACCESS table, as held by TCRdb, lists in-frame sequences with V and J called but not all clones. Of the missing ones, under half trace to an unresolved V gene in checked studies; the others have no known cause. From that table come the V and J calls and clone size; the DNA was used to work out D and trimming. Per the sample table, the count is under 70,000 clones. Over 2% of the sample is taken by the ten largest.

Broad study findings and their caveats: Compared with equally common non-associated chains, HLA-associated TCR beta chains in a later analysis were more clonally expanded and had lower generation probabilities. The classifier was reported to diagnose cytomegalovirus status with high specificity and sensitivity in both the original and validation cohorts. A further reported finding was that TCR beta sequences accurately predicted the HLA-A and HLA-B alleles for most subjects in the first cohort. At a false discovery rate of 0.05, a later analysis linked 16,951 TCR beta sequences to specific HLA alleles. Several of the top co-occurrence clusters appeared to be linked to parvovirus B19, influenza, CMV and Epstein-Barr virus, according to a later analysis. When HLA alleles, especially DR and DQ, strongly co-occurred, attributing TCR associations to individual alleles was difficult. The presence/absence analyses assumed that sequencing depth was roughly uniform across donors, and that assumption may not be true. Only TCR beta chains were sequenced in this cohort, and the absence of alpha or paired-chain data limited detectable features. In a later genetic analysis, fewer N-insertions in productive TCRs were reported among donors in an Asian-associated ancestry cluster than the roughly 640-donor mean. Roughly 17 rarely observed V segments, including chromosome 9 orphons, were excluded from the earlier analysis of approximately 500 of the donors because counts were too low. A group of highly shared sequence variants was considered likely to be a technical artifact of the sequencing pipeline. A total of 150 to 200 TCR beta chains were listed by the study as associated with cytomegalovirus. The authors suggested that the approach could potentially be generalized to other disease states and immunological phenotypes. Because HLA typing was missing for some donors at each locus, association tests included only the typed subset. A later analysis found that most CMV-associated TCR beta chains appeared HLA-restricted, with HLA associations seemingly driven largely by CMV exposure. Three of the identified cytomegalovirus-associated TCR beta chains were confirmed in vitro to be specific for cytomegalovirus antigens. The only immune exposure information available for the cohort was CMV serostatus. A later analysis found that TCR association rates varied across HLA loci, with DRB1 alleles showing the most associated TCRs and HLA-C alleles the fewest. V-gene and J-gene trimming of TCR beta chains was associated with a missense DCLRE1C variant in a later genetic analysis, and the association was replicated in an independent cohort. Most TCR sequences were observed very rarely across donors, whereas some public TCRs were present in many individuals. Linkage disequilibrium might explain the correlated functional status among segregating V segments, but an unknown experimental factor could not be ruled out. In an earlier analysis of some 500 of the donors, most TCR beta V segments appeared in productive rearrangements about 87% or about 30% of the time, broadly matching IMGT annotations.

This clonotype was obtained from a woman younger than 35 in good health and CMV-seronegative. Sample: PBMCs.

The DNA is TGTGCCAGCAGCTCCCCATCGACAGGGAGAGAAGCTTTCTTT. Translated, it gives CASSSPSTGREAFF. The V and J genes are TRBV5-4 and TRBJ1-1; TRBD1 matches 7 bases in the middle. After removal of 3 bases from V and 8 bases from J, the junction retains 10 bases not matched to a gene. CDR1 and CDR2, per the germline V gene (reference sequence), are SGHNT and YYREEE. From the cysteine up to the phenylalanine, the CDR3 has a length of 14 residues. Only CDR3 DNA is held: 42 bases, read in frame from base 1.